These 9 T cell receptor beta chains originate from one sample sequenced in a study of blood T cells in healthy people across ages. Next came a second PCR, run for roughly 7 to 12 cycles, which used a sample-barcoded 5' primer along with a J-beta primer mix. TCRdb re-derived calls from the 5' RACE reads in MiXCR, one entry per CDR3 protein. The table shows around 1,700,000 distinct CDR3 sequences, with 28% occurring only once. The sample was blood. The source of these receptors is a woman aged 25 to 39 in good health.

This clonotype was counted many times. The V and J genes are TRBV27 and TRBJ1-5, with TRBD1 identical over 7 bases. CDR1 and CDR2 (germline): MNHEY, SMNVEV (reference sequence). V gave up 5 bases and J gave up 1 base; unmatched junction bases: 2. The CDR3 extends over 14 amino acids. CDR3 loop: CASSRDRSNQPQHF. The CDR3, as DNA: TGTGCCAGCAGTCGGGACAGAAGCAATCAGCCCCAGCATTTT.

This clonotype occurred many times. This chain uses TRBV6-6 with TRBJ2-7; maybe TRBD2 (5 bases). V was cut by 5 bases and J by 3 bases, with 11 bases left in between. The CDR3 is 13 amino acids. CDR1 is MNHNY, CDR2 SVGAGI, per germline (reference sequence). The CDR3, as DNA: TGTGCCAGCAGTCTCGGGGATCTCTACGAGCAGTACTTC. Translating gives CASSLGDLYEQYF.

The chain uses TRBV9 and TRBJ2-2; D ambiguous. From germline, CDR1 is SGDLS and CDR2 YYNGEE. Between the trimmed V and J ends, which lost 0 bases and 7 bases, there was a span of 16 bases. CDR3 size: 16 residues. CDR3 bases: TGTGCCAGCAGCGTAGGTCCGGATCAGGCTAGCGGGGAGCTGTTTTTT. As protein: CASSVGPDQASGELFF. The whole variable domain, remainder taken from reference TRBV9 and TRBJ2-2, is DSGVTQTPKHLITATGQRVTLRCSPRSGDLSVYWYQQSLDQGLQFLIQYYNGEERAKGNILERFSAQQFPDLHSELNLSSLELGDSALYFCASSVGPDQASGELFFGEGSRLTVL.

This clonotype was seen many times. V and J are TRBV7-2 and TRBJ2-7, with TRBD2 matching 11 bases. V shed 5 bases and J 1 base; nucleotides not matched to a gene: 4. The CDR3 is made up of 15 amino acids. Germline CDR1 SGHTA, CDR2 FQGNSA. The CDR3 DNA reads TGTGCCAGCAGCCTGAGACTAGCGGGGTCCTACGAGCAGTACTTC. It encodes CASSLRLAGSYEQYF.

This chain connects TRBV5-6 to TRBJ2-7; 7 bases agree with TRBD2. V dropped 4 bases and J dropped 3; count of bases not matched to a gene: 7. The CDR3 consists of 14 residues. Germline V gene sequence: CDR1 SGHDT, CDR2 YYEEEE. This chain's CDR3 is CASSEQREYYEQYF. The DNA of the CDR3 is TGTGCCAGCAGCGAACAGCGGGAATACTACGAGCAGTACTTC.

DNA for the CDR3: TGCGCCAGCAGGCGAACTACTAGCGCGCTAACCGGGGAGCTGTTTTTT. Translating it yields CASRRTTSALTGELFF. This chain connects TRBV4-1 to TRBJ2-2, with 7 bases lining up with TRBD2. The CDR3 runs to 16 residues. V lost 6 bases, J lost 5 bases, and 12 bases stayed unmatched. The germline CDR1 and CDR2 sequences are MGHRA and YSYEKL.

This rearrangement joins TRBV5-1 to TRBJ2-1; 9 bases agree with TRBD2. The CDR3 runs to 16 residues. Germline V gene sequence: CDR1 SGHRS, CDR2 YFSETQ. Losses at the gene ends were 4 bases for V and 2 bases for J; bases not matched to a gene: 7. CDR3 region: CASSMKAGGAYNEQFF. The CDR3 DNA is TGCGCCAGCAGCATGAAAGCGGGGGGTGCCTACAATGAGCAGTTCTTC. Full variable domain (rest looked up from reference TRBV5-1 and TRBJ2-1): KAGVTQTPRYLIKTRGQQVTLSCSPISGHRSVSWYQQTPGQGLQFLFEYFSETQRNKGNFPGRFSGRQFSNSRSEMNVSTLELGDSALYLCASSMKAGGAYNEQFFGPGTRLTVL.

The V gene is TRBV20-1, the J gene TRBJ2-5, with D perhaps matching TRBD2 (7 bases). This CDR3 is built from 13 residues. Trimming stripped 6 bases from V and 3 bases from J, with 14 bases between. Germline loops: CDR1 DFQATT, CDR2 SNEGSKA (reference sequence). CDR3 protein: CSAGGGPKETQYF. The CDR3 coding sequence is TGCAGTGCAGGGGGGGGGCCCAAAGAGACCCAGTACTTC.

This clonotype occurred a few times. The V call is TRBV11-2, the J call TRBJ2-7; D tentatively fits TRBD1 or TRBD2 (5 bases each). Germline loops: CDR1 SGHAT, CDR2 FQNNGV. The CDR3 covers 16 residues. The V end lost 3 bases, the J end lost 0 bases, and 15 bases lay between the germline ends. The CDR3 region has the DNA TGTGCCAGCAGCTTCGGTGGGACCTACAGCTCCTACGAGCAGTACTTC. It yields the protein CASSFGGTYSSYEQYF.